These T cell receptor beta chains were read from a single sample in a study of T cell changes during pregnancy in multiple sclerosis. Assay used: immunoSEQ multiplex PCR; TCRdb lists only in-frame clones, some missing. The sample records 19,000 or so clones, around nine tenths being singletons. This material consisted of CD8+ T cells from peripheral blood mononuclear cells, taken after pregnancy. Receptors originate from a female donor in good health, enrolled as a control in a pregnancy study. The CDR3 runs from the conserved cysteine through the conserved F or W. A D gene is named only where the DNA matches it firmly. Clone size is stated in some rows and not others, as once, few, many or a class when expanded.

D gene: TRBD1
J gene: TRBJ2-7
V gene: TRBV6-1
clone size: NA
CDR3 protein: CASLGQSYEQYF
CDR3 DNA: TGTGCCAGCCTGGGACAGTCCTACGAGCAGTACTTC

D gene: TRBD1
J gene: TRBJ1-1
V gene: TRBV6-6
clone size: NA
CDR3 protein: CASSYSLDRASEAFF
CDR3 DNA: TGTGCCAGCAGTTACTCATTAGACAGGGCAAGTGAAGCTTTCTTT

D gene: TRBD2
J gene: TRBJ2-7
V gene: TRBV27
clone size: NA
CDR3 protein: CASSTRLAGDHSYEQYF
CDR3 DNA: TGTGCCAGCAGTACAAGACTAGCGGGGGACCACTCCTACGAGCAGTACTTC

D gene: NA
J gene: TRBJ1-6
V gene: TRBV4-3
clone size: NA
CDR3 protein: CASSQDFVNSPLHF
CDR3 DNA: TGCGCCAGCAGCCAAGATTTCGTAAATTCACCCCTCCACTTT

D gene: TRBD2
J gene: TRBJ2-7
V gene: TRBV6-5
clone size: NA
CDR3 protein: CASTWTSGVEQYF
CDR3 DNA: TGTGCCAGCACCTGGACTAGCGGGGTCGAGCAGTACTTC

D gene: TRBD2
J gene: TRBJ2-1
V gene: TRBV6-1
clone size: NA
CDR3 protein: CASSWGTSGAREQFF
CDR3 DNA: TGTGCCAGCAGCTGGGGGACTAGCGGGGCTCGTGAGCAGTTCTTC

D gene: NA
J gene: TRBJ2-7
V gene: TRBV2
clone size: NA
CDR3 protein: CASSEWGAGVNYEQYF
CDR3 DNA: TGTGCCAGCAGTGAATGGGGGGCGGGGGTGAACTACGAGCAGTACTTC

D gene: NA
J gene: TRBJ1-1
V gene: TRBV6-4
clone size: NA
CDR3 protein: CASRAAGSTEAFF
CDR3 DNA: TGTGCCAGCAGGGCCGCGGGGAGCACTGAAGCTTTCTTT

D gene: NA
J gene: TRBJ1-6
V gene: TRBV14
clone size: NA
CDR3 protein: CASSQGPGRLYNSPLHF
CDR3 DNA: TGTGCCAGCAGCCAAGGCCCAGGGAGGCTCTATAATTCACCCCTCCACTTT

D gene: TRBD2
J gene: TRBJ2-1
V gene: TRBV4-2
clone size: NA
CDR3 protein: CASSQDSAGLAGGWQFF
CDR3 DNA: TGTGCCAGCAGCCAAGACTCTGCGGGACTAGCGGGGGGTTGGCAGTTCTTC

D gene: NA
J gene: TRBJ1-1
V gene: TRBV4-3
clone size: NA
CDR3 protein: CASSQGTAGVNTEAFF
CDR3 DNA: TGCGCCAGCAGCCAAGGAACGGCAGGGGTGAACACTGAAGCTTTCTTT

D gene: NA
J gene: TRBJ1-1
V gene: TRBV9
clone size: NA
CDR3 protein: CASSTGLLNTEAFF
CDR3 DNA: TGTGCCAGCAGCACGGGACTTCTGAACACTGAAGCTTTCTTT

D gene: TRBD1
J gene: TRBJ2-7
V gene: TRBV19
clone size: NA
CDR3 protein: CASSMLQGAVDEQYF
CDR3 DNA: TGTGCCAGTAGTATGCTGCAGGGGGCGGTGGACGAGCAGTACTTC

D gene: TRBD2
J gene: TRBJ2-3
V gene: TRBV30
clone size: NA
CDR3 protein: CAWNLAGGTDTQYF
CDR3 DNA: TGTGCCTGGAATCTAGCGGGGGGGACAGATACGCAGTATTTT

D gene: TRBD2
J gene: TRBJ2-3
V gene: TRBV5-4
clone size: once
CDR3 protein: CASSLGRGGGAPDTQYF
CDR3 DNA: TGTGCCAGCAGCTTGGGAAGGGGCGGGGGGGCGCCAGATACGCAGTATTTT

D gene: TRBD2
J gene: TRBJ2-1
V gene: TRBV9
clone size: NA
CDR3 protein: CASSHGGGAQGNEQFF
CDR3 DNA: TGTGCCAGCAGCCATGGCGGGGGGGCCCAGGGCAATGAGCAGTTCTTC

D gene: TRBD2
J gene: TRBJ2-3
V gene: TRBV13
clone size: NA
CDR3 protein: CASSLGRLAGGQGTDTQYF
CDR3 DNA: TGTGCCAGCAGCTTAGGCCGGCTAGCGGGGGGGCAAGGCACAGATACGCAGTATTTT

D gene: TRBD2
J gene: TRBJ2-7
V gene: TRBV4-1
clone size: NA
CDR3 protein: CASSQATSGPYEQYF
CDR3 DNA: TGCGCCAGCAGCCAAGCGACTAGCGGACCCTACGAGCAGTACTTC

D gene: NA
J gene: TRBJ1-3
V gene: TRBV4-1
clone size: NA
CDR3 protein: CASSQGHSSGNTIYF
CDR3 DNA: TGCGCCAGCAGCCAAGGACATTCCTCTGGAAACACCATATATTTT

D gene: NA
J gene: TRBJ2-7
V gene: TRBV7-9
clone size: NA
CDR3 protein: CASSQPGHYYEQYF
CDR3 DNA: TGTGCCAGCAGTCAACCGGGACACTACTACGAGCAGTACTTC